This T cell receptor beta chain was recorded in a study of PD-1 blockade in classical Hodgkin lymphoma. Study results and caveats: What drove the repertoire differences, possibly disease activity or prior therapy, has not been defined.

Some clones are missing from TCRdb's copy, which holds only in-frame ones; the method was immunoSEQ multiplex PCR. The data show 25,000 to 30,000 clones, about 80% seen once. Regarding this clone: Its specificity is not known.

The CDR3 has 14 amino acids. Per the germline V gene, CDR1 is SGHRS and CDR2 is YFSETQ. V lost 4 bases, J lost 0 bases, and 9 bases lay in between. All patients relapsed after autologous stem cell transplantation, and brentuximab vedotin exposure varied. Isolation of CD4+ T cells from thawed PBMCs was performed by magnetic negative selection. Complete response, partial response or progressive disease was recorded as best response. This TCR was recovered from a human donor with classical Hodgkin lymphoma. V is TRBV5-1 and J is TRBJ2-3; D is perhaps TRBD2 (5 bases). Source: CD4+ T cells from blood, taken at baseline. CDR3 in DNA: TGCGCCAGCAGCCTCGGGGATAGCACAGATACGCAGTATTTT. Translation: CASSLGDSTDTQYF.